This is a list of T cell receptor beta chains from one sample in a study of T cell responses to AZD1222 COVID-19 vaccine. Assay: immunoSEQ multiplex PCR; the TCRdb copy retains only in-frame clones and omits some. The table records 130,000 to 150,000 clones, about nine tenths of them present only once. The source material was peripheral blood, sampled 28 days after the second AZD1222 dose. These TCRs come from an adult who received the AZD1222 COVID-19 vaccine. Each CDR3 is given with its conserved first and last residue. A D gene is named only where the DNA matches it firmly. Size is stated for part of the rows, as once, few or many counts, or as a class when the clone is expanded.

v_call,clone_size,d_call,j_call,cdr3_aa,cdr3_nt
TRBV11-1,NA,NA,TRBJ1-5,CASSLGPDQPQHF,TGTGCCAGCAGCCTCGGGCCTGATCAGCCCCAGCATTTT
TRBV23-1,once,TRBD2,TRBJ2-7,CASTIKRTSREQYF,TGCGCCAGCACTATCAAACGGACTAGTCGTGAGCAGTACTTC
TRBV7-3,NA,TRBD2,TRBJ2-6,CASSPGLAGVFGANVLTF,TGTGCCAGCAGCCCGGGACTAGCGGGAGTCTTTGGGGCCAACGTCCTGACTTTC
TRBV15,NA,NA,TRBJ2-2,CATSSEFGRGGTGELFF,TGTGCCACCAGCAGTGAATTTGGCAGGGGCGGCACCGGGGAGCTGTTTTTT
TRBV9,NA,NA,TRBJ2-1,CASSVGGFPRDEQFF,TGTGCCAGCAGCGTAGGTGGCTTTCCTAGGGATGAGCAGTTCTTC
TRBV29-1,NA,NA,TRBJ1-3,CSVEAWATSGNTIYF,TGCAGCGTTGAAGCCTGGGCTACCTCTGGAAACACCATATATTTT
TRBV14,once,NA,TRBJ1-2,CASSQANSIGARNYGYTF,TGTGCCAGCAGCCAAGCTAACTCGATAGGGGCTCGGAACTATGGCTACACCTTC
TRBV10-2,NA,NA,TRBJ1-5,CASSANSNQPQHF,TGCGCCAGCAGTGCTAACAGCAATCAGCCCCAGCATTTT
TRBV30,NA,NA,TRBJ1-2,CAWSRAGLYGYTF,TGTGCCTGGAGTAGGGCGGGTCTCTATGGCTACACCTTC
TRBV28,NA,NA,TRBJ2-7,CASSQSYEQYF,TGTGCCAGCAGTCAATCCTACGAGCAGTACTTC
TRBV30,NA,TRBD2,TRBJ2-3,CALTAAGADTQYF,TGTGCCTTAACGGCGGCGGGAGCAGATACGCAGTATTTT
TRBV7-9,NA,TRBD1,TRBJ2-3,CASSFSGTVSTDTQYF,TGTGCCAGCAGCTTTTCCGGGACAGTGAGCACAGATACGCAGTATTTT
TRBV11-3,NA,NA,TRBJ2-3,CASTVRAGASTDTQYF,TGTGCCAGCACCGTGAGGGCGGGCGCTAGCACAGATACGCAGTATTTT
TRBV10-3,NA,NA,TRBJ2-1,CATQGRSSYNEQFF,TGTGCTACCCAGGGGCGGAGCTCCTACAATGAGCAGTTCTTC
TRBV7-6,NA,NA,TRBJ2-3,CASSLAGEGHTQYF,TGTGCCAGCAGCTTAGCGGGAGAAGGGCATACGCAGTATTTT
TRBV7-8,NA,TRBD2,TRBJ2-5,CASYIIGTSGKETQYF,TGTGCCAGTTATATAATTGGGACTAGCGGGAAAGAGACCCAGTACTTC
TRBV6-1,NA,NA,TRBJ1-1,CASSESPPVEAFF,TGTGCCAGCAGTGAAAGTCCTCCTGTTGAAGCTTTCTTT
TRBV6-5,NA,NA,TRBJ2-7,CASSYSARGLFEQYF,TGTGCCAGCAGTTACTCGGCCAGGGGACTATTCGAGCAGTACTTC
TRBV28,NA,TRBD1,TRBJ1-5,CASRTGWGGQPQHF,TGTGCCAGCAGGACAGGGTGGGGGGGTCAGCCCCAGCATTTT
TRBV20-1,NA,NA,TRBJ1-4,CSARQEKLFF,TGCAGTGCTAGACAAGAAAAACTGTTTTTT
TRBV4-1,NA,NA,TRBJ1-6,CASSQERSGIADPPLHF,TGCGCCAGCAGCCAAGAGAGATCGGGGATTGCTGATCCACCCCTCCACTTT
TRBV11-2,NA,NA,TRBJ2-3,CASSFGPRSADTQYF,TGTGCCAGCAGCTTCGGCCCCAGAAGCGCAGATACGCAGTATTTT
TRBV6-4,few,TRBD2,TRBJ2-1,CASSDLAGNNEQFF,TGTGCCAGCAGTGATCTAGCGGGAAACAATGAGCAGTTCTTC
TRBV19,NA,NA,TRBJ2-6,CASRQGRFSGANVLTF,TGTGCCAGTAGACAGGGAAGGTTTTCTGGGGCCAACGTCCTGACTTTC
TRBV9,once,TRBD1,TRBJ1-5,CASSAPGGNQPQHF,TGTGCCAGCAGCGCTCCAGGGGGGAATCAGCCCCAGCATTTT
TRBV24-1,NA,NA,TRBJ2-7,CATSETGRLYEQYF,TGTGCCACCAGTGAAACGGGACGGCTCTACGAGCAGTACTTC
TRBV5-8,NA,NA,TRBJ1-2,CASSLGPAGGIYTF,TGTGCCAGCAGCTTGGGTCCGGCGGGGGGGATCTACACCTTC
TRBV7-9,NA,TRBD2,TRBJ2-7,CASSLGLRGRVPSTYEQYF,TGTGCCAGCAGCTTGGGGTTGCGCGGGAGGGTCCCCAGTACCTACGAGCAGTACTTC
TRBV7-2,NA,NA,TRBJ1-3,CASSPDSFSGNTIYF,TGTGCCAGCAGTCCCGACAGCTTCTCTGGAAACACCATATATTTT
TRBV4-3,NA,NA,TRBJ1-4,CASSQDTWTATNEKLFF,TGCGCCAGCAGCCAAGATACTTGGACAGCAACTAATGAAAAACTGTTTTTT
TRBV7-9,NA,NA,TRBJ2-7,CASSVSYEQYF,TGTGCCAGCAGCGTCTCCTACGAGCAGTACTTC
TRBV7-7,NA,NA,TRBJ1-1,CASSLTGSTEAFF,TGTGCTAGCAGCTTAACGGGGAGCACTGAAGCTTTCTTT
TRBV21-1,NA,NA,TRBJ2-4,CASSIGGEGKNIQYF,TGTGCCAGCAGCATCGGGGGAGAAGGCAAAAACATTCAGTACTTC
TRBV23-1,once,TRBD2,TRBJ2-7,CASSHHLAGGAYEQYF,TGCGCCAGCAGTCATCACCTAGCGGGAGGTGCCTACGAGCAGTACTTC
TRBV10-3,NA,NA,TRBJ1-1,CAISDVLGRGRTEAFF,TGTGCCATCAGTGACGTACTAGGGAGAGGAAGGACTGAAGCTTTCTTT
TRBV24-1,NA,TRBD1,TRBJ2-3,CATSDFSSGGLTDTQYF,TGTGCCACCAGTGATTTTTCGTCAGGGGGCCTGACAGATACGCAGTATTTT
TRBV19,NA,NA,TRBJ2-3,CASSYWGDSDTDTQYF,TGTGCCAGTAGCTATTGGGGGGATTCCGACACAGATACGCAGTATTTT
TRBV2,NA,TRBD1,TRBJ1-6,CASSAPGTGAFAPLHF,TGTGCCAGCAGCGCGCCCGGGACAGGGGCCTTTGCACCCCTCCACTTT
TRBV19,NA,NA,TRBJ1-1,CASSIDPTGNTEAFF,TGTGCCAGTAGTATAGACCCGACAGGAAACACTGAAGCTTTCTTT
TRBV10-1,NA,NA,TRBJ2-3,CASSEQVENTDTQYF,TGCGCCAGCAGTGAGCAGGTTGAGAACACAGATACGCAGTATTTT
TRBV7-8,NA,NA,TRBJ2-7,CASSALAQSSYEQYF,TGTGCCAGCAGCGCTCTAGCGCAGAGCTCCTACGAGCAGTACTTC
TRBV4-1,NA,NA,TRBJ2-6,CASSQEGTSGANVLTF,TGCGCCAGCAGCCAAGAGGGAACCTCTGGGGCCAACGTCCTGACTTTC